The 14 T cell receptor beta chains listed next were all sequenced from one sample in a study of blood T cell repertoires in COVID-19. The table came from immunoSEQ multiplex PCR; TCRdb's copy has only in-frame clones and leaves some out. This table holds fewer than 100,000 clones, around nine tenths found once. Material: peripheral blood. The source is a man between 65 and 79 years old with acute or convalescent COVID-19.

CDR3 DNA: TGTGCCAGCAGTTACGGGGGGATCCCCACAGATACGCAGTATTTT. As protein: CASSYGGIPTDTQYF. The V call is TRBV6-5, the J call TRBJ2-3; TRBD2 is a possible D gene (6 bases). Germline values: CDR1 MNHEY, CDR2 SVGAGI. This CDR3 is 15 amino acids long. V was cut by 2 bases and J by 2 bases, with 11 bases left in between.

The rearrangement uses TRBV6-5 and TRBJ2-7; D may be TRBD1 (5 bases). Trimming shortened V by 6 bases and J by 1 base, and 7 bases separated the two germline ends. CDR3 length equals 12 residues. The germline V gene encodes CDR1 MNHEY and CDR2 SVGAGI. This CDR3 reads CASRGLSYEQYF. The CDR3 DNA reads TGTGCCAGCAGGGGGCTATCCTACGAGCAGTACTTC.

V usage is TRBV5-1 and J usage is TRBJ1-4; 8 nucleotides line up with TRBD1. This CDR3 has 15 residues. Losses at the gene ends were 3 bases for V and 6 bases for J; bases not matched to a gene: 7. The germline gives CDR1 SGHRS, CDR2 YFSETQ. In DNA, the CDR3 is TGCGCCAGCAGCTCATCAGGGGGCGAAGATGAAAAACTGTTTTTT. Protein product: CASSSSGGEDEKLFF.

V and J are TRBV6-5 and TRBJ2-7; 7 bases map to TRBD2. Germline-derived CDR1 and CDR2 are MNHEY and SVGAGI. The CDR3 totals 15 residues. V shed 4 bases and J 2 bases; nucleotides not matched to a gene: 8. CDR3 DNA sequence: TGTGCCAGCAGTTTTTTACCGGGGAGGGCCTACGAGCAGTACTTC. Translated: CASSFLPGRAYEQYF.

The V gene is TRBV7-9, the J gene TRBJ2-1; 13 bases are a match to TRBD2. Trimming took 6 bases from V and 4 from J; bases not matched to a gene: 3. The CDR3 totals 15 residues. Germline CDR1 is SEHNR and CDR2 is FQNEAQ (reference sequence). The CDR3 loop reads CASRTSGGLYNEQFF. The DNA for the CDR3 is TGTGCCAGCAGGACTAGCGGGGGGTTATACAATGAGCAGTTCTTC.

The J gene is TRBJ2-1, the V gene TRBV5-1; TRBD2 matches at 15 bases. The CDR3 runs 17 residues. Germline trimming cut 7 bases from V and 2 bases from J; bases unmatched to any gene: 7. Per the germline V gene, CDR1 is SGHRS and CDR2 is YFSETQ. Here the CDR3 reads CASDPGLAGGPYNEQFF. The CDR3 DNA reads TGCGCCAGCGACCCGGGACTAGCGGGGGGCCCCTACAATGAGCAGTTCTTC.

The rearrangement uses TRBV28 and TRBJ2-2; D perhaps matches TRBD1 (6 bases). The V gene's germline CDR1 is MDHEN and CDR2 SYDVKM. V gave up 6 bases and J gave up 1 base, with 12 bases separating them. This CDR3 has 15 residues. In nucleotides, the CDR3 is TGTGCCAGCAGGATTCCGGGACAGAACACCGGGGAGCTGTTTTTT. Amino acids: CASRIPGQNTGELFF.

The sample holds a few counts of this clone. The V and J genes are TRBV12-3 or TRBV12-4 and TRBJ1-2; D gene uncertain. The CDR3 sequence is 13 residues long. V shed 2 bases and J shed 6 bases, with 10 bases lying between them. CDR3 DNA: TGTGCCAGCAGTTTATCCCACAGAAATGGCTACACCTTC. Protein: CASSLSHRNGYTF.

The rearrangement joins TRBV4-1 to TRBJ2-7; the D gene is possibly TRBD2 (5 bases). V was clipped by 4 bases and J by 7 bases, with 14 bases between them. The CDR3 runs to 13 residues. Germline CDR1 MGHRA, CDR2 YSYEKL. CDR3: CASSRLLRGEQYV. DNA of the CDR3: TGCGCCAGCAGCCGGCTCCTACGGGGTGAGCAGTACGTC.

This rearrangement joins TRBV11-2 to TRBJ1-3, with D hard to call. Between the trimmed V and J ends, which lost 3 bases and 0 bases, there was a span of 15 bases. CDR3 length: 17 amino acids. Germline CDR1 SGHAT, CDR2 FQNNGV. In nucleotides, the CDR3 is TGTGCCAGCAGCTTCTCGACTGGCGGGCCCTCTGGAAACACCATATATTTT. Protein: CASSFSTGGPSGNTIYF.

The chain couples TRBV18 to TRBJ1-1, with D uncertain. Per the germline V gene, CDR1 is KGHSH and CDR2 is LQKENI. The ends were cut back, 3 bases at V and 4 bases at J, with 15 bases in the middle. The CDR3 is 15 amino acids. The CDR3 here is CASSPAPEAGTEAFF. For the CDR3, the DNA is TGTGCCAGCTCACCGGCACCAGAGGCGGGCACTGAAGCTTTCTTT.

The chain has TRBV2 and TRBJ1-6, with a tentative D call TRBD1 (5 bases). Germline CDR1 and CDR2: SNHLY and FYNNEI. The CDR3 loop spans 14 amino acids. V was trimmed by 3 bases and J by 6 bases, leaving 9 bases between them. CDR3 DNA: TGTGCCAGCAGTGACAGGGAGGGTAATTCACCCCTCCACTTT. It yields the protein CASSDREGNSPLHF.

The chain recombines TRBV24-1 with TRBJ1-2, with TRBD1 matching 7 bases. V lost 4 bases, J lost 5 bases, and 6 bases stayed unmatched. The CDR3 runs to 14 residues. Per the germline V gene, CDR1 is KGHDR and CDR2 is SFDVKD. The DNA of the CDR3 is TGTGCCACCAGTGACACGGACAGGTCTTATGGCTACACCTTC. Protein sequence: CATSDTDRSYGYTF.

The J gene is TRBJ2-7, the V gene TRBV6-5; 10 positions match TRBD1. V shed 2 bases and J 7 bases; nucleotides not matched to a gene: 8. The V gene's germline CDR1 is MNHEY and CDR2 SVGAGI. CDR3 length: 15 residues. CDR3 DNA sequence: TGTGCCAGCAGTTACCTGACAGGGGGCCATGGTGAGCAGTACTTC. It yields the protein CASSYLTGGHGEQYF.